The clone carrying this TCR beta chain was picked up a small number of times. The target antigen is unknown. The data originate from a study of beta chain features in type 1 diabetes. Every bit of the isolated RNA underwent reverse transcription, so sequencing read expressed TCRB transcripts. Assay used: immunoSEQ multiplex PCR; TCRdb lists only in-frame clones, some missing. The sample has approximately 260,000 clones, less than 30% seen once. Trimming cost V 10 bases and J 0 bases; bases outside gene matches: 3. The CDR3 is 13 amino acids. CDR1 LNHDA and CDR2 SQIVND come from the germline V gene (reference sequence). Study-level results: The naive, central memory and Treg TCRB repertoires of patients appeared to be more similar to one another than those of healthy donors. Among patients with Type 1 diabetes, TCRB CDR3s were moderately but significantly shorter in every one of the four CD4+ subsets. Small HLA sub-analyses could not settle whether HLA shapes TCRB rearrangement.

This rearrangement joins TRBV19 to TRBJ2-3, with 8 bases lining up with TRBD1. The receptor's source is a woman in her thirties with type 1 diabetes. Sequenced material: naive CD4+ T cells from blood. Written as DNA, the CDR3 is TGTGCCAACCGGGACAGGAGCACAGATACGCAGTATTTT. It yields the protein CANRDRSTDTQYF.